Presented here are 8 T cell receptor beta chains from one specimen sequenced in a study of CD8+ T cells in alopecia areata. Markers used for sorting pooled cutaneous lymph node cells were CD4, CD8alpha, NKG2D, NKG2ACE and others. Reverse transcribed after extraction, RNA yielded cDNA as the sequencing template. Clones were sequenced by immunoSEQ multiplex PCR, and TCRdb holds only the in-frame ones, with some missing. This sample comprises around 290,000 clones, none seen once only. Sequencing was done on a sample of CD4+ T cells sorted from a lymph node. These receptors all come from a C3H/HeJ mouse with alopecia areata. The MHC haplotype of the strain is H2-k.

In this sample, this clone turned up a few times. Genes and germline are mouse. Coverage ceases 4 residues before the CDR3 finishes, and the germline J gene fills in the end. In the same sample, other DNA sequences code for this CDR3. The V and J genes are TRBV19 and TRBJ2-5; 7 bases align to TRBD1. Germline V gene lookup returns CDR1 FNHDT and CDR2 SITEND (reference sequence). Trimming took 2 bases from V and 2 from J; bases not matched to a gene: 2. The CDR3 contains 14 residues. The CDR3 DNA, read in part, is TGTGCCAGCAGTATCAACAGGGGCCAAGAC. This sequence encodes CASSINRGQD. The whole CDR3 reads CASSINRGQDTQYF.

The table lists this clone with a few counts. Genes and germline are mouse. The CDR3 bases that were read are TGTGCCAAGACATCAAACTCC. Its translation is CAKTSNS. Given in full, the CDR3 is CAKTSNSDYTF. The chain employs TRBV13-3 and TRBJ1-2; D gene ambiguous. The read comes to an end 4 residues before the CDR3 does, leaving the germline J gene to fill in the end. The V and J ends lost 9 bases and 0 bases respectively, with 6 bases between them. Germline V lookup: CDR1 NNHDY, CDR2 SYVADS. The CDR3 has 11 amino acids.

The table lists this clone with a few counts. The gene names here belong to mouse. The read halts 4 residues ahead of the CDR3 end, with the missing end drawn from the germline J gene. V and J are TRBV13-2 and TRBJ2-2, with TRBD1 matching over 10 bases. The J segment lost 0 bases and the V segment lost 3 bases, leaving 5 bases of the junction unmatched. Germline CDR1 is NNHNN and CDR2 is SYGAGS (reference sequence). The CDR3 is made up of 17 amino acids. The part of the CDR3 DNA that was read is TGTGCCAGCGGTGTCCCCGGACAGGGGGCAAACACCGGG. Its translation is CASGVPGQGANTG. The CDR3 in full is CASGVPGQGANTGQLYF.

With regard to this clone: Genes and germline come from the mouse. The read halts 4 residues ahead of the CDR3 end, with the missing end drawn from the germline J gene. The chain employs TRBV13-2 and TRBJ1-2, with TRBD1 matching 8 bases. Germline CDR1 NNHNN, CDR2 SYGAGS (reference sequence). This CDR3 is 14 amino acids long. Losses at the gene ends were 1 base for V and 4 bases for J; bases not matched to a gene: 3. Here the CDR3 reads CASGDRTGISDYTF. CDR3 bases read: TGTGCCAGCGGTGATAGGACAGGGATCTCC.

This clone was picked up a small number of times. Gene names and germline refer to mouse. Sequencing ends 4 residues short of the CDR3 end; the germline J gene provides the rest. Other DNA sequences of this sample code for an identical CDR3. V gene TRBV19 combines with J gene TRBJ2-7; 8 bases align to TRBD2. Germline V CDR1 and CDR2: FNHDT, SITEND (reference sequence). This CDR3 spans 14 amino acids. CDR3 DNA, as far as it was read: TGTGCCAGCAGTATGGGCCTGGGGGGATAT. Translation: CASSMGLGGY. The whole CDR3 protein reads CASSMGLGGYEQYF.

There are a few counts of this clone. Genes and germline come from the mouse. The sequenced fragment ends 4 residues before the CDR3 boundary, so the rest is inferred from the germline J gene. The J gene is TRBJ2-2, the V gene TRBV13-1, with TRBD1 matching over 8 bases. Looked up from germline, CDR1 is NSHNY and CDR2 is SYGAGN. V shed 5 bases and J 4 bases; nucleotides not matched to a gene: 7. This CDR3 spans 15 amino acids. The CDR3 bases that were read are TGTGCCAGCAGCGTGGACAGGGCGGGCACCGGG. Its translation: CASSVDRAGTG. The whole CDR3 protein reads CASSVDRAGTGQLYF.

A note on this clone: Genes and germline come from the mouse. The CDR3 end is not reached by the read, which stops 4 residues before it; the germline J gene fills it in. The gene calls are TRBV2 and TRBJ2-5; 9 bases match TRBD2. The germline V gene has CDR1 LGHNA and CDR2 YSYQKL. There are 16 residues in the CDR3. Losses at the gene ends were 0 bases for V and 1 base for J; bases not matched to a gene: 2. CDR3 residues: CASSQDLGGHQDTQYF. The sequenced part of the CDR3 DNA is TGTGCCAGCAGCCAAGATTTGGGGGGGCACCAAGAC. Together with reference TRBV2 and TRBJ2-5, the CDR3 gives the full variable domain: DPKIIQKPKYLVAVTGSEKILICEQYLGHNAMYWYRQSAKKPLEFMFSYSYQKLMDNQTASSRFQPQSSKKNHLDLQITALKPDDSATYFCASSQDLGGHQDTQYFGPGTRLLVL.

As for this clone: All gene names here are mouse names. The missing CDR3 end, 4 residues past where the read stops, is filled in from the germline J gene. At the DNA level, this CDR3 is encoded by other sequences in the same sample as well. The rearrangement joins TRBV31 to TRBJ2-7; TRBD2 matches 7 bases. The CDR3 covers 14 residues. Germline assignment: CDR1 GKSSPN and CDR2 SITVG. The V and J ends lost 0 bases and 0 bases, in that order; junction bases with no gene match: 2. CDR3 sequence: CAWSLGGSSYEQYF. The CDR3 bases that were read are TGTGCCTGGAGTCTTGGGGGGAGCTCCTAT.